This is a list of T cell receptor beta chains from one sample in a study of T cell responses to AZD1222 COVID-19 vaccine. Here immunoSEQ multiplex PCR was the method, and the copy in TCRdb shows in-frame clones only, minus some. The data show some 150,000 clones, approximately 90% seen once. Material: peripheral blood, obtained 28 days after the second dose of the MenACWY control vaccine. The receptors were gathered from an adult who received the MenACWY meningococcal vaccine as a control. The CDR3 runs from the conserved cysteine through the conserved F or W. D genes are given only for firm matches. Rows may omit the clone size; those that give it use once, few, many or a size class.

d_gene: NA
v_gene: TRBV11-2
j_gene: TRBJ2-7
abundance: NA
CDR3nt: TGTGCCAGCAGCTTCGACAGAGCCTACGAGCAGTACTTC
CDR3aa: CASSFDRAYEQYF

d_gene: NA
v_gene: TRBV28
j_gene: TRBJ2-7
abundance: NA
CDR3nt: TGTGCCAGCAGCTCGCCCCGGACCGCCCCTTTTACCTACGAGCAGTACTTC
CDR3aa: CASSSPRTAPFTYEQYF

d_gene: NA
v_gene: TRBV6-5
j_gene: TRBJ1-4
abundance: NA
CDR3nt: TGTGCCAGCAGTTACTCCCCCCCGGGGACTAATGAAAAACTGTTTTTT
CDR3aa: CASSYSPPGTNEKLFF

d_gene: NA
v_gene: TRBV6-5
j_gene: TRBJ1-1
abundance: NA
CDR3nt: TGTGCCAGCAGTCCCCACAACAGGGAGGTCCAAGCTTTCTTT
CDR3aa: CASSPHNREVQAFF

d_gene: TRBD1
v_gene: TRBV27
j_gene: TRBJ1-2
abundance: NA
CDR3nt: TGTGCCAGCAGTCTCTCCGACAGGGATGTTAATTATGGCTACACCTTC
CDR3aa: CASSLSDRDVNYGYTF

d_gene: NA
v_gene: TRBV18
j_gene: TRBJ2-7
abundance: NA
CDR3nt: TGTGCCAGCTCACCTTCCCAAAGCTCCTACGAGCAGTACTTC
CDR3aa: CASSPSQSSYEQYF

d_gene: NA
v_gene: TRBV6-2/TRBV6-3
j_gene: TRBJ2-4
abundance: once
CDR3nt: TGTGCCAGCAGTTTGACTGAGGCGGCCAAAAACATTCAGTACTTC
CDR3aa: CASSLTEAAKNIQYF

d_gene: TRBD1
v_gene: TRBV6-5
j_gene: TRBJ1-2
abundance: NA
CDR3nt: TGTGCCAGCTCTCGTGGACAGGGGAATGGCTACACCTTC
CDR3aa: CASSRGQGNGYTF

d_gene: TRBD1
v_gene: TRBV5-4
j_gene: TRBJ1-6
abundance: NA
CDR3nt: TGTGCCAGCAGCCCAGGCGGGACAGGTCCTAATTCACCCCTCCACTTT
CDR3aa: CASSPGGTGPNSPLHF

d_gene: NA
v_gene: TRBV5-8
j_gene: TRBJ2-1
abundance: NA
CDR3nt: TGTGCCAGCAGCTATGGGGAGTGGCGGGAGCAGTTCTTC
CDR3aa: CASSYGEWREQFF

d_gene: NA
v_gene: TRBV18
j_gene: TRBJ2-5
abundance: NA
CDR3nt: TGTGCCAGCTCTCCTGCCTCCTGGGATTGGAAGACCCAGTACTTC
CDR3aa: CASSPASWDWKTQYF

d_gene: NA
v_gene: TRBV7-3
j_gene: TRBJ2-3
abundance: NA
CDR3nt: TGTGCCAGCAGCCACGACGGGGGCACAGATACGCAGTATTTT
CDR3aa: CASSHDGGTDTQYF

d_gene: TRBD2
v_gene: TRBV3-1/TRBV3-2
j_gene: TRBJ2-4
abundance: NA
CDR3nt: TGTGCCAGCAGCCAAGAAACCCTAGCGGGAGTTTTTGCCCAAAACATTCAGTACTTC
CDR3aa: CASSQETLAGVFAQNIQYF